This T cell receptor beta chain was found in a study of CD4 T cells in relation to SARS-CoV-2 and coronaviruses. Background on the study: Controls used an HIV-1 Nef peptide pool or no peptide. Study results and limitations: This crossreactivity analysis covered spike protein alone, no other viral proteins.

Before the COVID-19 pandemic, during about 2011-2019, CD4+ T cells were taken from unexposed donors. CD4+ T cells were isolated from the cells after roughly 11 days of culture. A remark on this clone: Its antigen is not identified.

Looked up from germline, CDR1 is GTSNPN and CDR2 is SVGIG (reference sequence). Trimming removed 0 bases at V and 4 bases at J, with 16 bases between. The CDR3 spans 16 residues. The method was immunoSEQ multiplex PCR; TCRdb's version includes in-frame clones alone and lacks a portion of them. The sample has about 18,000 clones; over 60% are singletons. The chain links TRBV30 to TRBJ1-5; the D gene is possibly TRBD1 (6 bases). The source material was CD4+ T cells from PBMCs, cultured in vitro. The TCR sequence derives from a human donor in good health. The CDR3 spells CAWSVREGRGNQPQHF. The CDR3 DNA sequence: TGTGCCTGGAGTGTACGAGAGGGTAGGGGGAATCAGCCCCAGCATTTT.